The present entry profiles one T cell receptor (beta chain) with its context. Its specificity is unknown. Produced via immunoSEQ multiplex PCR; TCRdb's table is partial and in-frame only. The sample shows approximately 200,000 clones, roughly 93% of them seen only once. In germline, CDR1 is MNHEY, CDR2 SVGAGI. CDR3 length: 14 residues. V was clipped by 2 bases and J by 5 bases, with 12 bases between them. The sample originates from a study of T cell responses to AZD1222 COVID-19 vaccine. General study results and limits: Seropositive at baseline were only a handful of AZD1222 recipients. Most donors were white British and more were female, and clonal diversity was possibly underestimated.

The chain recombines TRBV6-5 with TRBJ1-2, with D possibly matching TRBD1 (5 bases). The origin of this receptor is an adult in good health. The sample here was peripheral blood, taken on day 0 of AZD1222 vaccination. The CDR3 DNA reads TGTGCCAGCAGTTACGGGGAGGGGCGGTATGGCTACACCTTC. Translated: CASSYGEGRYGYTF.